This TCR beta chain was recovered during a study of shared clonotypes between healthy human individuals. Regarding the study as a whole: Only blood was sampled, and tissue TCR repertoires likely differ from blood ones.

The CDR3 is 13 amino acids. After removal of 4 bases from V and 11 bases from J, the junction contained 8 bases not matched to a gene. From germline, CDR1 is MGHRA and CDR2 YSYEKL. This clone was counted at least ten times. No antigen is known for it. An approximately 200 ng quantity of DNA, 29,000 or so T cell genomes, went into the sorted-subset replicate PCRs. Authors' analysis steps: Owing to the provision of junction-only sequences devoid of quality scores by immunoSEQ, filtering differed. The data were produced by immunoSEQ multiplex PCR, yet TCRdb's version contains in-frame clones alone and is incomplete. V, J and clone size are taken as reported in that table, and D and trimming were inferred from the DNA itself. The profile shows roughly 1,100,000 clones, 70% to 80% of them singletons.

The receptor's source is a man younger than 35 in good health. The V and J genes are TRBV4-1 and TRBJ2-3, with TRBD1 matching 8 bases. The sequenced sample was memory CD4+ T cells sorted from blood. Indicated subset: CD45RA-negative fraction. Here the CDR3 reads CASSPMTGEKQYF. In nucleotides, the CDR3 is TGCGCCAGCAGCCCGATGACAGGGGAGAAGCAGTATTTT.